The source of this TCR beta chain is a study of control samples from healthy donors and cancer patients. Data came from immunoSEQ multiplex PCR; TCRdb stores just in-frame clones and leaves some out. Among roughly 370,000 clones listed, 75% to 95% were seen once. Points on this clone: Other nucleotide sequences in the sample specify the same CDR3.

CDR1 is SGDLS, CDR2 YYNGEE, per germline. The germline V and J ends were trimmed by 0 bases and 4 bases, with 8 bases remaining between them. There are 14 residues in the CDR3. The origin of this receptor is a man aged 35-49 years with head and neck cancer. The J gene is TRBJ2-1, the V gene TRBV9; D uncertain. Input material: PBMCs. This CDR3 reads CASSVVGSYNEQFF. The CDR3 DNA sequence: TGTGCCAGCAGCGTAGTCGGCAGTTACAATGAGCAGTTCTTC.